The clone carrying this TCR beta chain has a handful of counts. The germline CDR1 and CDR2 sequences are SGHDT and YYEEEE. There are 14 residues in the CDR3. The V segment lost 6 bases and the J segment 4 bases; nucleotides outside the gene matches: 8. The source of the sample is a study of CD8+CD57+ T cells in acquired aplastic anemia. Using genomic DNA as the template, TCR beta VDJ and CDR3 profiling was carried out. MiXCR, applied by TCRdb to the reads, yields one record per CDR3 protein. The table records about 220,000 distinct CDR3 sequences, around 32% of them present only once. V and J are TRBV5-6 and TRBJ1-2; 8 bases line up with TRBD1. Sequencing was done on a sample of sorted CD4+, CD8+, or CD8+CD57+ T cells (not recorded which) from PBMCs. The sequence came from a human donor in good health, serving as a control. The CDR3 sequence is CASNTPGGAYGYTF. The CDR3 bases are TGTGCCAGCAACACTCCAGGGGGCGCCTATGGCTACACCTTC.